Below are 2 T cell receptor beta chains sequenced from a single sample in a study of early T cells in non-severe SARS-CoV-2 infection (dated by TCRdb to the early 2020s). Library generation was performed with 5' RACE. The sequencer was a NextSeq 500. Using fastp trimming at Q25 and MiXCR clonotype assembly, TCRdb reanalyzed the public sequencing data and kept in-frame beta chains. All rows with the same CDR3 protein become a single entry with the most common DNA and genes. The sample includes over 85,000 distinct CDR3 sequences, with 10% to 15% observed a single time. 3% to 4.5% of the sample is in the top ten clones. The input for sequencing was whole blood, taken at baseline. These receptors all stem from an adult who was a healthcare worker with PCR-confirmed SARS-CoV-2 infection or an uninfected control (not recorded which).

This clonotype was seen a handful of times. The J gene is TRBJ2-1, the V gene TRBV29-1, with 8 bases fitting TRBD2. CDR3 length: 21 residues. Germline trimming cut 4 bases from V and 3 bases from J; bases unmatched to any gene: 26. Germline-derived CDR1 and CDR2 are SQVTM and ANQGSEA. CDR3 DNA: TGCAGCGTTGGGCCCCGCTTCTTGAGCGGGAGTACGGTCAACGGCTACAATGAGCAGTTCTTC. Translated, it gives CSVGPRFLSGSTVNGYNEQFF.

The CDR3 is CASRVTGESTGELFF. CDR3 DNA sequence: TGTGCCAGCAGGGTCACAGGGGAATCCACCGGGGAGCTGTTTTTT. The V and J genes are TRBV28 and TRBJ2-2; 7 nucleotides match TRBD1. Trimming took 6 bases from V and 4 from J; bases not matched to a gene: 8. The CDR3 has 15 amino acids. CDR1 and CDR2 from the germline V gene are MDHEN and SYDVKM.